A selection of T cell receptor beta chains follows, all from one sample in a study of T cell repertoires in cytomegalovirus infection. TCRdb reprocessed the reads with MiXCR, giving one entry per CDR3 protein. This table holds under 450,000 distinct CDR3 sequences, 34% found once. These receptors' targets are unknown. Sequencing used cultured PBMCs, obtained from culture after CMV antigen stimulation. The receptors stem from a human donor in good health (CMV status not recorded). Some clones in this sample may be carry-over from other donors' samples. Both conserved end residues are part of each CDR3. A D gene is named only where the DNA matches it firmly. Some rows have no size entry. The others give once, few or many, or a class for an expanded clone.

D gene	V gene	J gene	clone size	CDR3 DNA	CDR3 protein
.	TRBV29-1	TRBJ2-5	.	TGCAGCGTGGGCGTTACGGAGACCCAGTACTTC	CSVGVTETQYF
.	TRBV12-3/TRBV12-4	TRBJ2-3	few	TGTGCCAGCAGTTTATTGGTGAATACGCAGTATTTT	CASSLLVNTQYF
.	TRBV29-1	TRBJ2-1	.	TGCAGCGCGGGGATGAGAGGTGGTGGGTACAATGAGCAGTTCTTC	CSAGMRGGGYNEQFF
.	TRBV7-9	TRBJ2-1	many	TGTGCCAGCAGCAACTTCGGGAGACCCTACAATGAGCAGTTCTTC	CASSNFGRPYNEQFF
TRBD1	TRBV10-3	TRBJ1-4	.	TGTGCCATCAGTGACTCCGGGACAGGGGAAGAAAAACTGTTTTTT	CAISDSGTGEEKLFF
.	TRBV10-3	TRBJ1-5	.	TGTGCCATCAGTCCCGACATTTATCAGCCCCAGCATTTT	CAISPDIYQPQHF
.	TRBV11-2	TRBJ1-6	once	TGTGCCAGCAGCCCAAACCGAGGGGTCGGATCACCCCTCCACTTT	CASSPNRGVGSPLHF
.	TRBV6-5	TRBJ1-6	few	TGTGCCAGCAGTTATCAGGTCTCGGAGTCACCCCTCCACTTT	CASSYQVSESPLHF
.	TRBV5-1	TRBJ1-1	few	TGCGCCAGCAGCTTCGGGTTGCAGGTGAACACTGAAGCTTTCTTT	CASSFGLQVNTEAFF
.	TRBV28	TRBJ1-5	.	TGTGCCAGCAGTCGGGACACTTCAGACAATCAGCCCCAGCATTTT	CASSRDTSDNQPQHF
.	TRBV19	TRBJ2-1	.	TGTGCCAGTAGTTACTGGGGCCAAGGGTACGGTGAGCAGTTCTTC	CASSYWGQGYGEQFF
.	TRBV2	TRBJ2-7	.	TGTGCCAGCAGTGAAGTCCCGCTGTCTCTGAGCTCCTACGAGCAGTACTTC	CASSEVPLSLSSYEQYF
.	TRBV29-1	TRBJ2-3	.	TGCAGCGTTGGTCGGCAGGGGACAGATACGCAGTATTTT	CSVGRQGTDTQYF
.	TRBV19	TRBJ2-3	once	TGTGCCAGTAGCCATAGGTTGGCGCGGTGGAGCACAGATACGCAGTATTTT	CASSHRLARWSTDTQYF
TRBD2	TRBV3-1	TRBJ2-1	.	TGTGCCAGCAGCCAGGGACTAGCGGGAGGGTACAATGAGCAGTTCTTC	CASSQGLAGGYNEQFF
TRBD1	TRBV27	TRBJ1-2	.	TGTGCCAGCAGTCCCCGGACAGGGGTCGGCTACACCTTC	CASSPRTGVGYTF
.	TRBV12-3/TRBV12-4	TRBJ1-5	few	TGTGCCAGCAGTTTGGAGCCTATGCCCCAGCATTTT	CASSLEPMPQHF
TRBD2	TRBV7-8	TRBJ2-7	few	TGTGCCAGCAGCCCCAGGTCGGGAGGATACGAGCAGTACTTC	CASSPRSGGYEQYF
.	TRBV28	TRBJ2-1	few	TGTGCCAGCCTACCCTTCGCCTTTGCTCGGGGGGCGGAGACCTCCTACAATGAGCAGTTCTTC	CASLPFAFARGAETSYNEQFF
.	TRBV10-3	TRBJ2-1	many	TGTGCCATCACCCCGACACCTACCTACTCCTACAATGAGCAGTTCTTC	CAITPTPTYSYNEQFF
.	TRBV11-3	TRBJ2-3	.	TGTGCCAGCAGCTTAGGAGAGACAAGGGGTTTGGATACGCAGTATTTT	CASSLGETRGLDTQYF
TRBD1	TRBV2	TRBJ1-5	many	TGTGCCAGCAGGAGGGACAGGGTTCTTCCTCAGCCCCAGCATTTT	CASRRDRVLPQPQHF
.	TRBV6-1	TRBJ2-5	.	TGTGCCAGCAGTGAAGAGAGGTCCCCTGAGACCCAGTACTTC	CASSEERSPETQYF
.	TRBV7-3	TRBJ2-2	few	TGTGCCAGCAGCTTAATAGGATCCACCGGGGAGCTGTTTTTT	CASSLIGSTGELFF
.	TRBV7-4	TRBJ2-3	few	TGTGCCAGCAGCGCGGGACCGCCCAGTAGATTTCAACTCACAGATACGCAGTATTTT	CASSAGPPSRFQLTDTQYF
.	TRBV6-2/TRBV6-3	TRBJ2-1	.	TGTGCCAGCAGTTACCTTCTTGGGACCAGCTACAATGAGCAGTTCTTC	CASSYLLGTSYNEQFF
.	TRBV7-2	TRBJ2-1	.	TGTGCCAGCAGCTTAGGATTCATGGGTAATGAGCAGTTCTTC	CASSLGFMGNEQFF
.	TRBV28	TRBJ2-1	once	TGTGCCAGCAACGCCTACAATGAGCAGTTCTTC	CASNAYNEQFF
.	TRBV29-1	TRBJ1-2	.	TGCAGCGTTGAAGAGCCTATACTGCCGGGTTCTGGTGGCTACACCTTC	CSVEEPILPGSGGYTF
TRBD2	TRBV5-4	TRBJ2-7	few	TGTGCCAGCAGCTTGGCCCCTACGTCAGCGGGAGGCCAAGCCTACGAGCAGTACTTC	CASSLAPTSAGGQAYEQYF
TRBD1	TRBV12-3/TRBV12-4	TRBJ1-1	few	TGTGCCAGCAGAGGGACAGGGCGGAACACTGAAGCTTTCTTT	CASRGTGRNTEAFF